Listed below are T cell receptor beta chains from one sample, sequenced in a study of T cells in Graves' hyperthyroidism and ophthalmopathy. Via MiXCR, TCRdb re-called the multiplex PCR reads, giving one row per CDR3 protein. The repertoire consists of about 380,000 distinct CDR3 sequences, with around a sixth occurring once and the leading ten covering 35% to 50%. Sequenced: blood. These receptors were obtained from a man aged 18-30 years with Graves' ophthalmopathy. CDR3s include the opening cysteine and the closing phenylalanine or tryptophan. Each record gives: J gene, CDR3 length, D gene, clone size, V gene, CDR3 DNA, CDR3 protein. A D gene is named only where the DNA matches it firmly. Only some rows state a clone size, as once, few, many or a class for expanded clones.

J gene: TRBJ2-7; CDR3 length: 11; D gene: -; clone size: -; V gene: TRBV6-2/TRBV6-3; CDR3 DNA: TGTGCCAGCAGTTACGGGCGGGAGCAGTACTTC; CDR3 protein: CASSYGREQYF
J gene: TRBJ1-1; CDR3 length: 14; D gene: TRBD1; clone size: many; V gene: TRBV5-8; CDR3 DNA: TGTGCCAGCAGCTCGACAGGGCTCAACCCTGAAGCTTTCTTT; CDR3 protein: CASSSTGLNPEAFF
J gene: TRBJ1-2; CDR3 length: 12; D gene: -; clone size: many; V gene: TRBV6-1; CDR3 DNA: TGTGCCAGCAGTGCGGCAGGCTATGGCTACACCTTC; CDR3 protein: CASSAAGYGYTF
J gene: TRBJ2-3; CDR3 length: 14; D gene: -; clone size: -; V gene: TRBV10-3; CDR3 DNA: TGTGCCATCAGTGAGTCCCCCTCGGAAGATACGCAGTATTTT; CDR3 protein: CAISESPSEDTQYF
J gene: TRBJ2-1; CDR3 length: 16; D gene: TRBD2; clone size: many; V gene: TRBV20-1; CDR3 DNA: TGCAGTGCTAGAGTGATTAGCGGGGGGTACTTCGATGAGCAGTTCTTC; CDR3 protein: CSARVISGGYFDEQFF
J gene: TRBJ1-2; CDR3 length: 15; D gene: -; clone size: many; V gene: TRBV12-3/TRBV12-4; CDR3 DNA: TGTGCCAGCAGTAAACGGCCGGGTGGGAACTATGGCTACACCTTC; CDR3 protein: CASSKRPGGNYGYTF
J gene: TRBJ2-6; CDR3 length: 14; D gene: -; clone size: many; V gene: TRBV25-1; CDR3 DNA: TGTGCCAGCAGTGCGTACTCTGGGGCCAACGTCCTGACTTTC; CDR3 protein: CASSAYSGANVLTF
J gene: TRBJ1-5; CDR3 length: 12; D gene: -; clone size: -; V gene: TRBV4-1; CDR3 DNA: TGCGCCAGCAGCCAAGTGGGTCAGCCCCAGCATTTT; CDR3 protein: CASSQVGQPQHF
J gene: TRBJ1-4; CDR3 length: 16; D gene: TRBD1; clone size: -; V gene: TRBV4-1; CDR3 DNA: TGCGCCAGCAGCCAGGCGGACAGGGGGTTTAATGAAAAACTGTTTTTT; CDR3 protein: CASSQADRGFNEKLFF
J gene: TRBJ1-2; CDR3 length: 14; D gene: -; clone size: many; V gene: TRBV12-3/TRBV12-4; CDR3 DNA: TGTGCCAGCAGTTTAGCACGGATGAACTATGGCTACACCTTC; CDR3 protein: CASSLARMNYGYTF
J gene: TRBJ2-3; CDR3 length: 17; D gene: TRBD2; clone size: -; V gene: TRBV19; CDR3 DNA: TGTGCCAGTAGTATACAGGCGACTAGCGGGGGAAGAGATACGCAGTATTTT; CDR3 protein: CASSIQATSGGRDTQYF
J gene: TRBJ1-1; CDR3 length: 13; D gene: -; clone size: many; V gene: TRBV24-1; CDR3 DNA: TGTGCCACCAGTCAACAGGGAAACACTGAAGCTTTCTTT; CDR3 protein: CATSQQGNTEAFF
J gene: TRBJ2-2; CDR3 length: 14; D gene: TRBD1; clone size: -; V gene: TRBV5-6; CDR3 DNA: TGTGCCGGAGGACAGGGTCCTAACACCGGGGAGCTGTTTTTT; CDR3 protein: CAGGQGPNTGELFF
J gene: TRBJ2-7; CDR3 length: 18; D gene: TRBD1; clone size: few; V gene: TRBV4-1; CDR3 DNA: TGCGCCAGCAGCCAAGGGACAGGGAACCCTCCAGGGGGTTACGAGCAGTACTTC; CDR3 protein: CASSQGTGNPPGGYEQYF
J gene: TRBJ1-2; CDR3 length: 13; D gene: -; clone size: -; V gene: TRBV11-2; CDR3 DNA: TGTGCCAGCAGCTTAGCCTCCGGGGCTGGCTACACCTTC; CDR3 protein: CASSLASGAGYTF
J gene: TRBJ2-1; CDR3 length: 13; D gene: -; clone size: many; V gene: TRBV11-2; CDR3 DNA: TGTGCCAGCAGCACCGGACCGGACAATGAGCAGTTCTTC; CDR3 protein: CASSTGPDNEQFF
J gene: TRBJ2-5; CDR3 length: 15; D gene: TRBD2; clone size: many; V gene: TRBV14; CDR3 DNA: TGTGCCAGCAGCCCCTACGGACTAGCTGGGGAGACCCAGTACTTC; CDR3 protein: CASSPYGLAGETQYF
J gene: TRBJ1-1; CDR3 length: 15; D gene: TRBD1; clone size: many; V gene: TRBV11-2; CDR3 DNA: TGTGCCAGCAGCTTAACAGGGGCGGGGGACACTGAAGCTTTCTTT; CDR3 protein: CASSLTGAGDTEAFF
J gene: TRBJ2-2; CDR3 length: 16; D gene: TRBD1; clone size: -; V gene: TRBV6-1; CDR3 DNA: TGTGCCAGCAGTTCCGACGGACAGGGGAACACCGGGGAGCTGTTTTTT; CDR3 protein: CASSSDGQGNTGELFF
J gene: TRBJ2-1; CDR3 length: 15; D gene: -; clone size: few; V gene: TRBV4-1; CDR3 DNA: TGCGCCAGCAGCCAAGGGGGGCGTCTTGGCAATGAGCAGTTCTTC; CDR3 protein: CASSQGGRLGNEQFF
J gene: TRBJ2-5; CDR3 length: 13; D gene: -; clone size: many; V gene: TRBV18; CDR3 DNA: TGTGCCAGCTCACCATTAGGAAAAGAGACCCAGTACTTC; CDR3 protein: CASSPLGKETQYF
J gene: TRBJ2-3; CDR3 length: 14; D gene: -; clone size: -; V gene: TRBV27; CDR3 DNA: TGTGCCAGCAGCTACTCCACTATCACAGATACGCAGTATTTT; CDR3 protein: CASSYSTITDTQYF
J gene: TRBJ1-2; CDR3 length: 12; D gene: -; clone size: -; V gene: TRBV20-1; CDR3 DNA: TGCAGTGCTAGCCGGGGCCTCTATGGCTACACCTTC; CDR3 protein: CSASRGLYGYTF
J gene: TRBJ2-1; CDR3 length: 14; D gene: TRBD2; clone size: few; V gene: TRBV19; CDR3 DNA: TGTGCCAGTAGTGTGGGACTAGCGGACAATGAGCAGTTCTTC; CDR3 protein: CASSVGLADNEQFF
J gene: TRBJ1-1; CDR3 length: 15; D gene: -; clone size: many; V gene: TRBV7-2; CDR3 DNA: TGTGCCAGCAGTCTCCCAGGGGTAATGGGGACTGAAGCTTTCTTT; CDR3 protein: CASSLPGVMGTEAFF
J gene: TRBJ2-7; CDR3 length: 15; D gene: TRBD1; clone size: -; V gene: TRBV28; CDR3 DNA: TGTGCCAGCAGTCGCCCCGGGACAGCTTTTTACGAGCAGTACTTC; CDR3 protein: CASSRPGTAFYEQYF
J gene: TRBJ2-3; CDR3 length: 15; D gene: TRBD2; clone size: many; V gene: TRBV7-9; CDR3 DNA: TGTGCCAGCAGCTCGGGACTTGGGGGGGGTGATACGCAGTATTTT; CDR3 protein: CASSSGLGGGDTQYF
J gene: TRBJ2-7; CDR3 length: 13; D gene: -; clone size: few; V gene: TRBV6-5; CDR3 DNA: TGTGCCAGCAGTTACGGGGGGCTCTACGAGCAGTACTTC; CDR3 protein: CASSYGGLYEQYF